These 26 T cell receptor beta chains came from one sample sequenced in a study of T cells in Graves' hyperthyroidism and ophthalmopathy. RNA transcripts served as the template for amplifying TCR beta CDR3 regions. RT-PCR in the first round (using the HTBI primer set) targeted the TCR CDR3. TCRdb re-derived calls from the multiplex PCR reads in MiXCR, one entry per CDR3 protein. Here the sample spans 330,000 or so distinct CDR3 sequences, roughly a fifth being singletons. Input material: blood. Receptors were obtained from a man aged 50 to 59 with Graves' ophthalmopathy.

The sample holds a few counts of this clonotype. The V gene is TRBV12-3 or TRBV12-4, the J gene TRBJ1-4, with 9 positions matching TRBD1. V dropped 6 bases and J dropped 8; count of bases not matched to a gene: 10. This CDR3 has 15 amino acids. Here the CDR3 reads CASRPTGGGNEKLFF. CDR3 nucleotides: TGTGCCAGCAGACCAACAGGGGGCGGGAACGAAAAACTGTTTTTT.

This clonotype has a count of ten or more. The rearrangement uses TRBV6-1 and TRBJ2-1, with D possibly being TRBD1 (5 bases). The V end was cut by 2 bases, the J end by 8 bases, with 13 bases between. CDR3 length equals 14 residues. CDR1 is MNHNS and CDR2 is SASEGT in the germline V gene. The CDR3 DNA reads TGTGCCAGCAGTGAACGGACAAAAGGAGATGAGCAGTTCTTC. Translation gives CASSERTKGDEQFF.

This clonotype was counted a few times. The V call is TRBV9, the J call TRBJ1-4; possible D gene TRBD1, 6 bases. The CDR3 runs to 15 residues. The germline gives CDR1 SGDLS, CDR2 YYNGEE. Trimming left V 0 bases short and J 6 bases short, with 12 bases between. CDR3 in DNA: TGTGCCAGCAGCGTAGGCATCAGGGGTGATGAAAAACTGTTTTTT. Its protein is CASSVGIRGDEKLFF.

Many counts were recorded for this clonotype. The V and J genes are TRBV7-8 and TRBJ1-2; D ambiguous. In germline, CDR1 is SGHVS, CDR2 FQNEAQ. Between the trimmed V and J ends, which lost 4 bases and 1 base, there was a span of 13 bases. The CDR3 sequence is 15 residues long. The CDR3 reads CASSSRFDLNYGYTF. The CDR3, as DNA: TGTGCCAGCAGCTCAAGATTCGACCTTAACTATGGCTACACCTTC.

This clonotype was seen many times. V gene TRBV11-1 combines with J gene TRBJ2-2; D is perhaps TRBD2 (6 bases). Germline lookup yields CDR1 SGHAT and CDR2 FQDESV (reference sequence). Trimming pared 5 bases from V and 5 bases from J, leaving 12 bases between. This CDR3 is built from 14 residues. The CDR3 sequence is CASSPARGTGELFF. The CDR3 nucleotides read TGTGCCAGCAGCCCAGCCCGGGGGACCGGGGAGCTGTTTTTT.

The chain is built from TRBV4-3 and TRBJ2-7; 10 bases map to TRBD2. J lost 6 bases, V lost 6 bases, and 14 bases had no gene match. CDR1 and CDR2 from the germline V gene are LGHNA and YSLEER. The CDR3 runs to 16 residues. CDR3 nucleotide sequence: TGCGCCAGCAGGCTCAGGGGGACTAGCGTGGCCCTCGAGCAGTACTTC. Translated: CASRLRGTSVALEQYF.

The J gene is TRBJ1-1, the V gene TRBV7-9; D is unresolved. Trimming stripped 8 bases from V and 2 bases from J, with 6 bases between. The V gene's germline CDR1 is SEHNR and CDR2 FQNEAQ (reference sequence). The CDR3 consists of 11 residues. CDR3 sequence reads: CASGSNTEAFF. The CDR3 DNA sequence: TGTGCCAGCGGCAGTAACACTGAAGCTTTCTTT.

This clonotype has a handful of counts. The DNA for the CDR3 is TGTGCCAGCAGCTTAGTAGGGACAGGGATATCTGAAGCTTTCTTT. This sequence encodes CASSLVGTGISEAFF. This chain links TRBV7-9 with TRBJ1-1; 9 bases agree with TRBD1. With V trimmed by 1 base and J by 6 bases, 6 bases remained unmatched. The CDR3 loop spans 15 amino acids. From germline, CDR1 is SEHNR and CDR2 FQNEAQ (reference sequence).

The genes are TRBV6-5 and TRBJ2-1, with D unresolved. V was trimmed by 0 bases and J by 0 bases, leaving 9 bases between them. This CDR3 region has 16 residues. Germline CDR1 MNHEY, CDR2 SVGAGI. The CDR3 DNA reads TGTGCCAGCAGTTACTCTCTCCTTAGCTCCTACAATGAGCAGTTCTTC. The encoded protein is CASSYSLLSSYNEQFF.

This clonotype has ten or more counts. V and J are TRBV5-1 and TRBJ1-2, with 9 bases that match TRBD1. J lost 8 bases, V lost 7 bases, and 9 bases had no gene match. The CDR3 runs to 13 residues. Germline V gene sequence: CDR1 SGHRS, CDR2 YFSETQ. CDR3 sequence (DNA): TGCGCCAGCTCTCGGGGACAGGGATCCGGCTACACCTTC. Protein sequence: CASSRGQGSGYTF.

Many counts were recorded for this clonotype. The chain has TRBV11-2 and TRBJ2-1; TRBD2 matches at 11 bases. V was pared by 3 bases and J by 7 bases, with 11 bases of the junction left unmatched. Germline V gives CDR1 SGHAT, CDR2 FQNNGV. The CDR3 totals 17 residues. The CDR3 protein is CASSFGFTTSGSNEQFF. The DNA for the CDR3 is TGTGCCAGCAGCTTTGGTTTTACAACTAGCGGGAGTAATGAGCAGTTCTTC.

This clonotype was observed many times. The chain couples TRBV28 to TRBJ1-5, with D unclear. The CDR3 is 16 residues long. Trimming removed 6 bases from V and 5 bases from J, with 20 bases in between. CDR1 and CDR2 (germline): MDHEN, SYDVKM. CDR3 protein: CASSPPYRERDQPQHF. The CDR3 DNA reads as TGTGCCAGCAGCCCCCCTTACCGCGAAAGGGATCAGCCCCAGCATTTT.

This clonotype turned up a few times. The J gene is TRBJ2-3, the V gene TRBV3-1; a weak D match, TRBD2 (5 bases). V dropped 10 bases and J dropped 5 bases, with 10 bases sitting between them. Germline CDR1 and CDR2: LGHDT and YNNKEL (reference sequence). The CDR3 extends over 11 amino acids. The CDR3 bases are TGTGCCATCGCCGGAGGAGATACGCAGTATTTT. Translation: CAIAGGDTQYF.

This chain uses TRBV11-2 with TRBJ1-4; 7 bases fit TRBD1. V gave up 5 bases and J gave up 8 bases; unmatched junction bases: 17. The germline CDR1 and CDR2 sequences are SGHAT and FQNNGV. The CDR3 runs 17 residues. CDR3 coding DNA: TGTGCCAGCAGCCCCAACCCAGGGGGTAGGGGCCCGGAAAAACTGTTTTTT. This translates into CASSPNPGGRGPEKLFF.

Of note for this clonotype: Given a much more abundant clone one base away, this may be a read error. The chain uses TRBV7-8 and TRBJ1-5; D unclear. The CDR3 extends over 15 amino acids. Trimming cost V 1 base and J 2 bases, with 9 bases left between them. The germline V gene has CDR1 SGHVS and CDR2 FQNEAQ. CDR3 region: CASSLDRIGNQPQHF. As DNA, the CDR3 is TGTGCCAGCAGCTTAGATCGGATCGGCAATCAGCCCCAGCATTTT.

This chain connects TRBV4-1 to TRBJ2-7; D possibly corresponds to TRBD1 (5 bases). The CDR3 consists of 16 residues. Looked up from germline, CDR1 is MGHRA and CDR2 is YSYEKL. The ends were cut back, 4 bases at V and 1 base at J, with 17 bases in the middle. The CDR3 DNA sequence: TGCGCCAGCAGCCCGTTAGGGCAGGGAAGTTCCTACGAGCAGTACTTC. Protein product: CASSPLGQGSSYEQYF.

The table lists this clonotype with a few counts. The V gene is TRBV10-3, the J gene TRBJ2-5, with 7 bases fitting TRBD2. The CDR3 runs 12 residues. CDR1 and CDR2 from the germline V gene are ENHRY and SYGVKD. V was pared by 8 bases and J by 2 bases, with 2 bases of the junction left unmatched. DNA for the CDR3: TGTGCCATCGGGAGGGGACAAGAGACCCAGTACTTC. Its protein product is CAIGRGQETQYF.

This clonotype showed up many times. The chain carries TRBV28 and TRBJ2-5; 8 bases are a match to TRBD2. The CDR3 extends over 12 amino acids. J lost 5 bases, V lost 8 bases, and 4 bases had no gene match. The V gene's germline CDR1 is MDHEN and CDR2 SYDVKM. The CDR3 DNA follows: TGTGCCAGCCGGGAGCGGGGGGAGACCCAGTACTTC. It yields the protein CASRERGETQYF.

This clonotype has a count of ten or more. The chain combines TRBV30 with TRBJ1-1, with D uncertain. Germline lookup yields CDR1 GTSNPN and CDR2 SVGIG (reference sequence). V dropped 4 bases and J dropped 5 bases, with 14 bases sitting between them. This CDR3 is built from 13 residues. This CDR3 is CAWTLAGGTEAFF. For the CDR3, the DNA is TGTGCCTGGACACTCGCCGGAGGGACTGAAGCTTTCTTT.

The chain couples TRBV28 to TRBJ1-2; D is unclear. The CDR3 loop spans 15 amino acids. In germline, CDR1 is MDHEN, CDR2 SYDVKM. With 2 bases removed from V and 4 bases from J, the gap between germline ends came to 14 bases. In nucleotides, the CDR3 is TGTGCCAGCAGTTTACGGGCGGCCGGTAGCTATGGCTACACCTTC. It translates to CASSLRAAGSYGYTF.

This clonotype has at least ten counts. As DNA, the CDR3 is TGTGCCAGCAGCTTAGCGTCGGAGGGCTCCTACGAGCAGTACTTC. It specifies CASSLASEGSYEQYF. The J gene is TRBJ2-7, the V gene TRBV13; a possible D gene is TRBD2 (6 bases). The CDR3 spans 15 residues. Deletions cut 1 base from V and 0 bases from J, with 10 bases between. Looked up from germline, CDR1 is PRHDT and CDR2 is FYEKMQ (reference sequence).

The table lists this clonotype with many counts. The chain has TRBV2 and TRBJ1-4; D is unclear. V was shortened by 5 bases and J by 0 bases, with 13 bases between the two germline ends. Germline-derived CDR1 and CDR2 are SNHLY and FYNNEI. The CDR3 sequence is 16 residues long. The CDR3 sequence: CASSRQTIATNEKLFF. The CDR3 DNA sequence: TGTGCCAGCAGTCGACAAACAATCGCAACTAATGAAAAACTGTTTTTT.

This clonotype was seen ten or more times. The chain is built from TRBV28 and TRBJ2-7; 11 bases map to TRBD2. The germline V gene encodes CDR1 MDHEN and CDR2 SYDVKM. The CDR3 runs 14 residues. With V trimmed by 6 bases and J by 3 bases, 4 bases remained unmatched. The CDR3 coding sequence is TGTGCCAGCAGCACACTAGCGGGAGACTACGAGCAGTACTTC. This encodes CASSTLAGDYEQYF.

This clonotype occurred many times. The V call is TRBV20-1, the J call TRBJ1-5; 7 bases line up with TRBD1. The CDR3 consists of 13 residues. Germline V gives CDR1 DFQATT, CDR2 SNEGSKA (reference sequence). Losses at the gene ends were 7 bases for V and 3 bases for J; bases not matched to a gene: 6. The CDR3 loop reads CSGSGQNNQPQHF. The CDR3 bases are TGCAGTGGGTCGGGACAGAACAATCAGCCCCAGCATTTT.

This clonotype was seen at least ten times. The chain links TRBV6-1 to TRBJ2-7; possible D gene TRBD1, 7 bases. The CDR3 has 14 residues. Deletions cut 5 bases from V and 5 bases from J, with 16 bases between. Looked up from germline, CDR1 is MNHNS and CDR2 is SASEGT. The CDR3 bases are TGTGCCAGCAGTACCCCAGGGGGGTCACACGAGCAGTACTTC. It is translated as CASSTPGGSHEQYF.

V usage is TRBV7-2 and J usage is TRBJ2-3, with D perhaps TRBD2 (5 bases). The CDR3 runs to 15 residues. Germline loops: CDR1 SGHTA, CDR2 FQGNSA. V shed 5 bases and J shed 5 bases, with 17 bases lying between them. This CDR3 reads CASSPGGGAKDTQYF. The CDR3 DNA sequence: TGTGCCAGCAGCCCGGGTGGAGGAGCGAAAGATACGCAGTATTTT.